These 10 T cell receptor beta chains came from one sample sequenced in a study of control samples from healthy donors and cancer patients. The table came from immunoSEQ multiplex PCR; TCRdb's copy has only in-frame clones and leaves some out. The sample carries 150,000 or so clones, approximately 92% recorded once. Sequencing was carried out using blood. The origin of the receptors is a woman aged 45-59 years in good health.

This sequence joins TRBV11-2 and TRBJ1-5; D remains unclear. V lost 2 bases, J lost 1 base, and 3 bases lay in between. The CDR3 totals 13 residues. The germline gives CDR1 SGHAT, CDR2 FQNNGV. The CDR3 sequence: CASSLSSNQPQHF. As DNA, the CDR3 is TGTGCCAGCAGCTTAAGCAGCAATCAGCCCCAGCATTTT.

The chain employs TRBV28 and TRBJ2-5; D not resolved. This CDR3 has 15 amino acids. CDR1 and CDR2 from the germline V gene are MDHEN and SYDVKM. V was shortened by 7 bases and J by 4 bases, with 19 bases between the two germline ends. CDR3 coding DNA: TGTGCCAGCACCACGACCAAGGCAAGTGTAGAGACCCAGTACTTC. Its protein product is CASTTTKASVETQYF.

The chain employs TRBV7-8 and TRBJ1-1; perhaps TRBD1 as D (5 bases). The CDR3 loop spans 16 amino acids. In germline, CDR1 is SGHVS, CDR2 FQNEAQ. V was cut by 5 bases and J by 0 bases, with 16 bases left in between. CDR3 residues: CASSTRTRVVNTEAFF. The CDR3 DNA sequence: TGTGCCAGCAGCACGCGGACCAGGGTGGTGAACACTGAAGCTTTCTTT.

This clone was counted between two and nine times. The chain has TRBV10-2 and TRBJ1-6, with D perhaps TRBD1 (6 bases). The ends were cut back, 2 bases at V and 0 bases at J, with 14 bases in the middle. Germline V gene lookup returns CDR1 WSHSY and CDR2 SAAADI. The CDR3 totals 18 residues. CDR3 sequence reads: CASSELPTGNSYNSPLHF. The CDR3 DNA is TGCGCCAGCAGTGAGCTCCCGACAGGAAACTCCTATAATTCACCCCTCCACTTT.

The chain links TRBV7-2 to TRBJ2-1, with TRBD2 matching 10 bases. The length of the CDR3 is 16 residues. The J segment lost 8 bases and the V segment lost 6 bases, leaving 13 bases of the junction unmatched. Germline V gene lookup returns CDR1 SGHTA and CDR2 FQGNSA. The CDR3, as DNA: TGTGCCAGCAGTAATGGGCTAGCGGGAGTTTTCGATGAGCAGTTCTTC. Translating it yields CASSNGLAGVFDEQFF.

The CDR3 loop is CASSSYRDSVGGYTF. CDR3 in DNA: TGTGCCAGCAGTTCCTACCGGGACTCCGTCGGTGGCTACACCTTC. The chain recombines TRBV27 with TRBJ1-2, with TRBD1 as a possible D gene (5 bases). The germline V and J ends were trimmed by 4 bases and 7 bases, with 19 bases remaining between them. This CDR3 is 15 amino acids long. The germline CDR1 and CDR2 sequences are MNHEY and SMNVEV (reference sequence).

The genes are TRBV19 and TRBJ2-3, with 12 bases identical to TRBD2. The CDR3 extends over 16 amino acids. CDR1 is LNHDA and CDR2 is SQIVND in the germline V gene (reference sequence). The J segment lost 2 bases and the V segment lost 4 bases, leaving 4 bases of the junction unmatched. This chain's CDR3 is CASSTLAGGTTDTQYF. CDR3 DNA sequence: TGTGCCAGTAGTACCCTAGCGGGGGGGACCACAGATACGCAGTATTTT.

The rearrangement uses TRBV6-1 and TRBJ1-6; D is undetermined. CDR3 length: 15 amino acids. Germline lookup yields CDR1 MNHNS and CDR2 SASEGT. V lost 3 bases to trimming and J lost 6 bases, with 12 bases between them. The CDR3 region has the DNA TGTGCCAGCAGTGAGTTAGGAGGAACTAATTCACCCCTCCACTTT. It codes for CASSELGGTNSPLHF.

J is TRBJ2-7 and V is TRBV6-5, with 8 bases identical to TRBD2. The CDR3 covers 14 residues. The V gene's germline CDR1 is MNHEY and CDR2 SVGAGI. Germline trimming cut 5 bases from V and 2 bases from J; bases unmatched to any gene: 5. The CDR3 sequence: CASSSGSHPYEQYF. The DNA for the CDR3 is TGTGCCAGCAGTAGCGGGAGTCATCCCTACGAGCAGTACTTC.

This clone has only one observation. This chain uses TRBV9 with TRBJ2-7; 8 positions agree with TRBD2. Germline V gives CDR1 SGDLS, CDR2 YYNGEE. After removal of 0 bases from V and 3 bases from J, the junction contained 5 bases not matched to a gene. The CDR3 is 15 residues long. This CDR3 reads CASSVGRGGHYEQYF. The CDR3 DNA follows: TGTGCCAGCAGCGTAGGACGGGGGGGCCACTACGAGCAGTACTTC.